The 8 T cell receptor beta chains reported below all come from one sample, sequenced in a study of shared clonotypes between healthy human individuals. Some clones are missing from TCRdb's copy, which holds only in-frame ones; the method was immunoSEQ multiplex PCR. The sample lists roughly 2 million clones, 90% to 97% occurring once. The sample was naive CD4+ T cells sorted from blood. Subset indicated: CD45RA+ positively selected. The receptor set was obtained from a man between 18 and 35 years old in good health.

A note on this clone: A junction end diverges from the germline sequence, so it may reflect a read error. CDR3: CAWSDRAYGQYF. DNA for the CDR3: TGTGCCTGGAGTGACAGGGCTTACGGGCAGTACTTC. J is TRBJ2-7 and V is TRBV30; TRBD1 might be the D (6 bases). Germline values: CDR1 GTSNPN, CDR2 SVGIG (reference sequence). This CDR3 is 12 amino acids long.

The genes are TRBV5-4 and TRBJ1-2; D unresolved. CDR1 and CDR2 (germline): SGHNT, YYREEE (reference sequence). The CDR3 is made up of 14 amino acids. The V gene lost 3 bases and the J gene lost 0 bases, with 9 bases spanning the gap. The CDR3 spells CASSSPQPNYGYTF. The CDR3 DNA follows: TGTGCCAGCAGCTCCCCTCAGCCTAACTATGGCTACACCTTC.

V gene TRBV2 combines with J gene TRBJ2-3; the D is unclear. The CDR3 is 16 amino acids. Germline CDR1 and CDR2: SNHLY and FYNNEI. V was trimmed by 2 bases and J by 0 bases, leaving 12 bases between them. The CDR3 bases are TGTGCCAGCAGTGAAAACTACTTCCCTAGCACAGATACGCAGTATTTT. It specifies CASSENYFPSTDTQYF.

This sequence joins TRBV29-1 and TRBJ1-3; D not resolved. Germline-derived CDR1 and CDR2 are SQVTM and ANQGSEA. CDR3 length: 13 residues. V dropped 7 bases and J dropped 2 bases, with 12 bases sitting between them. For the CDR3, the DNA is TGCAGCGCCGCCGAGTGGACTGGAAACACCATATATTTT. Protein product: CSAAEWTGNTIYF. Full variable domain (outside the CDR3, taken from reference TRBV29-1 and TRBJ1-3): SAVISQKPSRDICQRGTSLTIQCQVDSQVTMMFWYRQQPGQSLTLIATANQGSEATYESGFVIDKFPISRPNLTFSTLTVSNMSPEDSSIYLCSAAEWTGNTIYFGEGSWLTVV.

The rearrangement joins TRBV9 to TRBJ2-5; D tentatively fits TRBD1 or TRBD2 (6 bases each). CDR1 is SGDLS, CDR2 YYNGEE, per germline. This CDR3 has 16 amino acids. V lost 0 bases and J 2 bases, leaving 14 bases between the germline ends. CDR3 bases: TGTGCCAGCAGCGTAGCTTACGGGGGCCTACAAGAGACCCAGTACTTC. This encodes CASSVAYGGLQETQYF.

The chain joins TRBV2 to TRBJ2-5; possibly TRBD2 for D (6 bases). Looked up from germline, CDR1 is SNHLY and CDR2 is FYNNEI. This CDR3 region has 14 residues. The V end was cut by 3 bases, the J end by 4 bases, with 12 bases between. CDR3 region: CASSDASGRETQYF. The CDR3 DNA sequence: TGTGCCAGCAGTGACGCATCCGGGAGAGAGACCCAGTACTTC.

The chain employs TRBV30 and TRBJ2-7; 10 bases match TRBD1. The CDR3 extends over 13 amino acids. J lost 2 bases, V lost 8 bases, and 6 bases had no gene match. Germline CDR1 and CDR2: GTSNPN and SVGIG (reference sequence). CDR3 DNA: TGTGCCCGCGAGGACAGGGGGACCTACGAGCAGTACTTC. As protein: CAREDRGTYEQYF.

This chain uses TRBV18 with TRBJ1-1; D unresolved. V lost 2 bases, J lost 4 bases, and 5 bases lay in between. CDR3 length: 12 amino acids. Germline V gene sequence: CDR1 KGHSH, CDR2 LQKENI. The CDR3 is CASSPRPTEAFF. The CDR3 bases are TGTGCCAGCTCACCAAGGCCCACTGAAGCTTTCTTT.